The 31 T cell receptor beta chains below were found in one sample sequenced in a study of blood T cell repertoires in COVID-19 (dated by TCRdb to between 2020 and 2021). Library preparation was by the immunoSEQ multiplex PCR assay. TCRdb took over this immuneACCESS table, retaining in-frame rearrangements with V and J assigned. Such tables are incomplete; in checked studies, under half of the missing clones stem from an unresolved V gene, and the remainder is unexplained. The sample table shows over 110,000 clones, and approximately 80% are seen once. The top ten hold roughly 3.9% of the sample. The sequencing sample was made of PBMCs or T cells enriched from blood (not recorded which). Every receptor here comes from a man in his fifties in a cohort exposed to, infected with or recovered from COVID-19 (not recorded which).

This clone has just a few counts. V is TRBV19 and J is TRBJ1-1; perhaps TRBD1 as D (5 bases). The germline V gene has CDR1 LNHDA and CDR2 SQIVND (reference sequence). The CDR3 runs 15 residues. Trimming pared 7 bases from V and 5 bases from J, leaving 20 bases between. The CDR3 DNA follows: TGTGCCAGTACCGCGGGGAGGGGTGAAGGAACTGAAGCTTTCTTT. Its translation: CASTAGRGEGTEAFF. The complete variable domain, with remaining parts taken from reference TRBV19 and TRBJ1-1, reads DGGITQSPKYLFRKEGQNVTLSCEQNLNHDAMYWYRQDPGQGLRLIYYSQIVNDFQKGDIAEGYSVSREKKESFPLTVTSAQKNPTAFYLCASTAGRGEGTEAFFGQGTRLTVV.

V is TRBV7-8 and J is TRBJ2-2; 9 bases match TRBD1. The germline CDR1 and CDR2 sequences are SGHVS and FQNEAQ. Trimming took 5 bases from V and 1 from J; bases not matched to a gene: 5. The CDR3 spans 16 residues. CDR3 loop: CASSRPGQGNTGELFF. The CDR3 DNA reads as TGTGCCAGCAGCCGCCCGGGACAGGGGAACACCGGGGAGCTGTTTTTT.

About this clone: A junction boundary mismatches the germline segment, possibly from a read error. The chain has TRBV5-1 and TRBJ2-2; a possible D gene is TRBD2 (7 bases). Germline V gene data show CDR1 as SGHRS and CDR2 as YFSETQ. The CDR3 runs 16 residues. The CDR3 coding sequence is TGCGCCCGCAGAATGGGGGGGGCGCCGAACACCGGGGAGCTGTTTTTT. Translating gives CARRMGGAPNTGELFF.

This chain joins TRBV5-4 and TRBJ2-1, with D perhaps TRBD2 (5 bases). V lost 4 bases to trimming and J lost 0 bases, with 11 bases between them. Germline-derived CDR1 and CDR2 are SGHNT and YYREEE (reference sequence). CDR3 length equals 15 residues. This CDR3 is CASSADGVSYNEQFF. In DNA form, the CDR3 reads TGTGCCAGCAGCGCGGACGGGGTCTCCTACAATGAGCAGTTCTTC. Filled out from reference TRBV5-4 and TRBJ2-1, the complete variable domain reads ETGVTQSPTHLIKTRGQQVTLRCSSQSGHNTVSWYQQALGQGPQFIFQYYREEENGRGNFPPRFSGLQFPNYSSELNVNALELDDSALYLCASSADGVSYNEQFFGPGTRLTVL.

The chain joins TRBV5-1 to TRBJ2-6; the D is unclear. Trimming stripped 2 bases from V and 0 bases from J, with 3 bases between. The CDR3 covers 14 residues. The germline gives CDR1 SGHRS, CDR2 YFSETQ. DNA for the CDR3: TGCGCCAGCAGCTTCGGCTCTGGGGCCAACGTCCTGACTTTC. Its translation is CASSFGSGANVLTF.

The CDR3 spells CSARVSTEAFF. The DNA of the CDR3 is TGCAGTGCTAGAGTGAGCACTGAAGCTTTCTTT. The chain joins TRBV20-1 to TRBJ1-1; D is ambiguous. The CDR3 has 11 residues. Germline V gives CDR1 DFQATT, CDR2 SNEGSKA (reference sequence). V lost 1 base, J lost 4 bases, and 4 bases lay in between.

The chain employs TRBV6-2 or TRBV6-3 and TRBJ1-5; D call uncertain. CDR3 length equals 14 residues. Germline V CDR1 and CDR2: MNHEY, SVGEGT. V lost 2 bases and J lost 0, with 5 bases in between. CDR3 bases: TGTGCCAGCAGTTACCGGTATAGCAATCAGCCCCAGCATTTT. Translated: CASSYRYSNQPQHF.

A few counts support this clone. This chain joins TRBV10-1 and TRBJ2-2, with 8 bases identical to TRBD1. CDR1 is WNHNN and CDR2 is SYGVQD in the germline V gene (reference sequence). V lost 5 bases, J lost 2 bases, and 10 bases stayed unmatched. The length of the CDR3 is 17 residues. DNA for the CDR3: TGCGCCAGCAGTACGGACCGGGACAGGACCAACACCGGGGAGCTGTTTTTT. Translating gives CASSTDRDRTNTGELFF.

V is TRBV6-6 and J is TRBJ2-4; possible D gene TRBD2, 6 bases. The CDR3 sequence is 11 residues long. Germline V gene data show CDR1 as MNHNY and CDR2 as SVGAGI (reference sequence). V lost 5 bases and J lost 12, with 11 bases in between. The CDR3 region has the DNA TGTGCCAGCAGTGCCCGGGACTCTCAGTACTTC. Its protein is CASSARDSQYF.

V and J are TRBV5-4 and TRBJ1-6; perhaps TRBD1 as D (6 bases). This CDR3 has 14 residues. With 4 bases removed from V and 7 bases from J, the gap between germline ends came to 12 bases. CDR1 and CDR2 (germline): SGHNT, YYREEE (reference sequence). The CDR3 DNA follows: TGTGCCAGCAGCGCACAGGGAGTAAATTCACCCCTCCACTTT. It yields the protein CASSAQGVNSPLHF. Together with reference TRBV5-4 and TRBJ1-6, the CDR3 gives the full variable domain: ETGVTQSPTHLIKTRGQQVTLRCSSQSGHNTVSWYQQALGQGPQFIFQYYREEENGRGNFPPRFSGLQFPNYSSELNVNALELDDSALYLCASSAQGVNSPLHFGNGTRLTVT.

The rearrangement uses TRBV5-4 and TRBJ1-2; 7 nucleotides agree with TRBD1. Germline CDR1 SGHNT, CDR2 YYREEE (reference sequence). This CDR3 has 14 amino acids. V trimming: 0 bases; J trimming: 4 bases; junction bases outside the gene matches: 3. In nucleotides, the CDR3 is TGTGCCAGCAGCTTGGGGGGACAGATCTATGGCTACACCTTC. This gives the protein CASSLGGQIYGYTF.

The chain couples TRBV7-2 to TRBJ2-4; perhaps TRBD2 as D (5 bases). This CDR3 region has 16 residues. From germline, CDR1 is SGHTA and CDR2 FQGNSA. V lost 5 bases and J 1 base, leaving 15 bases between the germline ends. CDR3 sequence: CASSVMGSVAKNIQYF. Here the CDR3 DNA reads TGTGCCAGCAGCGTTATGGGGAGCGTGGCCAAAAACATTCAGTACTTC.

The V gene is TRBV29-1, the J gene TRBJ1-2, with unresolved D. The V and J ends lost 7 bases and 8 bases respectively, with 8 bases between them. Germline loops: CDR1 SQVTM, CDR2 ANQGSEA. This CDR3 has 9 residues. The CDR3 is CSALEGYTF. CDR3 bases: TGCAGCGCCCTAGAGGGCTACACCTTC. The complete variable domain, with remaining parts taken from reference TRBV29-1 and TRBJ1-2, reads SAVISQKPSRDICQRGTSLTIQCQVDSQVTMMFWYRQQPGQSLTLIATANQGSEATYESGFVIDKFPISRPNLTFSTLTVSNMSPEDSSIYLCSALEGYTFGSGTRLTVV.

The V call is TRBV4-3, the J call TRBJ2-7; 10 nucleotides align to TRBD2. The germline V gene has CDR1 LGHNA and CDR2 YSLEER. This CDR3 region has 16 residues. Trimming at V came to 0 bases and at J to 6 bases, leaving 8 bases not matched to a gene. This chain's CDR3 is CASSQDRGLAGVEQYF. The CDR3 coding sequence is TGCGCCAGCAGCCAAGATAGGGGGCTAGCGGGGGTCGAGCAGTACTTC.

The V gene is TRBV7-2, the J gene TRBJ2-2; D is perhaps TRBD2 (6 bases). V gave up 5 bases and J gave up 0 bases, with 10 bases separating them. The CDR3 consists of 15 residues. From germline, CDR1 is SGHTA and CDR2 FQGNSA. In DNA form, the CDR3 reads TGTGCCAGCAGCCGTAGCGGAGCGAACACCGGGGAGCTGTTTTTT. Its translation is CASSRSGANTGELFF.

This chain uses TRBV6-2 or TRBV6-3 with TRBJ2-2; 9 bases align to TRBD2. The V gene end was trimmed by 6 bases and the J gene end by 6 bases; junction bases not matched to a gene: 11. Germline V gene sequence: CDR1 MNHEY, CDR2 SVGEGT. The CDR3 is 16 amino acids. The CDR3 is CASSEPRGGLAGELFF. The CDR3, as DNA: TGTGCCAGCAGCGAACCGCGGGGGGGCCTAGCCGGGGAGCTGTTTTTT.

Ten or more counts support this clone. The chain links TRBV5-1 to TRBJ2-3; D is unclear. The length of the CDR3 is 14 residues. Germline V gene data show CDR1 as SGHRS and CDR2 as YFSETQ. V lost 0 bases and J 4 bases, leaving 9 bases between the germline ends. CDR3 nucleotides: TGCGCCAGCAGCTTGGCGCTGGGCCCAGATACGCAGTATTTT. This gives the protein CASSLALGPDTQYF.

This clone was observed a few times. The chain carries TRBV19 and TRBJ2-1, with TRBD2 as a possible D gene (7 bases). The CDR3 runs 16 residues. CDR1 is LNHDA and CDR2 is SQIVND in the germline V gene (reference sequence). V lost 5 bases to trimming and J lost 6 bases, with 20 bases between them. The CDR3 nucleotides are TGTGCCAGTAGTCCCTTGGGGGGGCGGGTCGGCAATGAGCAGTTCTTC. Translating gives CASSPLGGRVGNEQFF.

This chain joins TRBV7-2 and TRBJ2-1, with no clear D. The germline gives CDR1 SGHTA, CDR2 FQGNSA. This CDR3 has 14 amino acids. V was pared by 6 bases and J by 6 bases, with 15 bases between. The CDR3 DNA reads TGTGCCAGCAGTATCACCAGCGCAAGCAATGAGCAGTTCTTC. It codes for CASSITSASNEQFF. The entire variable domain, with the rest obtained from reference TRBV7-2 and TRBJ2-1, is as follows: GAGVSQSPSNKVTEKGKDVELRCDPISGHTALYWYRQSLGQGLEFLIYFQGNSAPDKSGLPSDRFSAERTGGSVSTLTIQRTQQEDSAVYLCASSITSASNEQFFGPGTRLTVL.

The chain joins TRBV30 to TRBJ1-5; a possible D gene is TRBD1 (6 bases). CDR3 size: 15 residues. Trimming cost V 0 bases and J 1 base, with 10 bases left between them. Germline CDR1 is GTSNPN and CDR2 is SVGIG (reference sequence). Written as DNA, the CDR3 is TGTGCCTGGAGTGTATCTGACAGGAGCAATCAGCCCCAGCATTTT. Protein product: CAWSVSDRSNQPQHF.

V usage is TRBV20-1 and J usage is TRBJ2-1; D not certain. Germline CDR1 and CDR2: DFQATT and SNEGSKA (reference sequence). V was clipped by 3 bases and J by 0 bases, with 9 bases between them. The length of the CDR3 is 14 residues. The chain's CDR3 is CSASIQNSYNEQFF. The CDR3 DNA reads as TGCAGTGCTAGTATTCAGAACTCCTACAATGAGCAGTTCTTC.

The chain employs TRBV7-2 and TRBJ2-7; 7 bases align to TRBD1. The CDR3 is 15 residues long. The V gene end was trimmed by 0 bases and the J gene end by 6 bases; junction bases not matched to a gene: 8. Germline CDR1 reads SGHTA; CDR2 reads FQGNSA. CDR3 region: CASSLASYRGGEQYF. The CDR3 DNA is TGTGCCAGCAGCTTAGCCTCTTACAGGGGCGGCGAGCAGTACTTC.

The V gene is TRBV2, the J gene TRBJ1-1, with D possibly matching TRBD1 (5 bases). The V end lost 8 bases, the J end lost 1 base, and 14 bases lay between the germline ends. Germline V gives CDR1 SNHLY, CDR2 FYNNEI. The CDR3 is 14 residues long. CDR3 bases: TGTGCCAGCGACGGGGGGGTAACGAACACTGAAGCTTTCTTT. Encoded protein: CASDGGVTNTEAFF.

The rearrangement joins TRBV5-1 to TRBJ1-1, with D perhaps matching TRBD1 (5 bases). The CDR3 has 15 residues. V lost 4 bases and J 2 bases, leaving 15 bases between the germline ends. Germline assignment: CDR1 SGHRS and CDR2 YFSETQ. This CDR3 is CASSLPDTRNTEAFF. The DNA of the CDR3 is TGCGCCAGCAGCCTCCCGGACACGAGAAACACTGAAGCTTTCTTT.

The chain uses TRBV7-2 and TRBJ1-6, with 7 bases identical to TRBD1. The J segment lost 6 bases and the V segment lost 6 bases, leaving 8 bases of the junction unmatched. From germline, CDR1 is SGHTA and CDR2 FQGNSA. The CDR3 length is 15 residues. The chain's CDR3 is CASRLGTASNSPLHF. CDR3 DNA sequence: TGTGCCAGCAGGTTGGGGACAGCGAGTAATTCACCCCTCCACTTT. Full variable domain (rest looked up from reference TRBV7-2 and TRBJ1-6): GAGVSQSPSNKVTEKGKDVELRCDPISGHTALYWYRQSLGQGLEFLIYFQGNSAPDKSGLPSDRFSAERTGGSVSTLTIQRTQQEDSAVYLCASRLGTASNSPLHFGNGTRLTVT.

The V and J genes are TRBV4-3 and TRBJ1-1; a weak D match, TRBD1 (5 bases). The germline V gene encodes CDR1 LGHNA and CDR2 YSLEER. Trimming left V 2 bases short and J 7 bases short, with 14 bases between. CDR3 length: 14 residues. CDR3 nucleotides: TGCGCCAGCAGCCAAATAGGGGCAGTAAATGAAGCTTTCTTT. Protein sequence: CASSQIGAVNEAFF.

V gene TRBV13 combines with J gene TRBJ2-7; 14 bases fit TRBD2. The CDR3 consists of 16 residues. Trimming cost V 6 bases and J 5 bases; bases outside gene matches: 9. Looked up from germline, CDR1 is PRHDT and CDR2 is FYEKMQ (reference sequence). The DNA for the CDR3 is TGTGCCAGCAGTCCCGGGACTAGCGGGAGTTTAGACGAGCAGTACTTC. Translating it yields CASSPGTSGSLDEQYF.

The V gene is TRBV19, the J gene TRBJ2-1; TRBD2 aligns across 9 bases. The V segment lost 8 bases and the J segment 6 bases; nucleotides outside the gene matches: 14. The CDR3 consists of 16 residues. Germline V gives CDR1 LNHDA, CDR2 SQIVND (reference sequence). The CDR3 loop reads CASWGLAQGGPNEQFF. For the CDR3, the DNA is TGTGCCAGTTGGGGACTAGCCCAGGGAGGCCCCAATGAGCAGTTCTTC.

The rearrangement joins TRBV6-4 to TRBJ2-7; 7 nucleotides match TRBD1. This CDR3 spans 19 amino acids. The J segment lost 0 bases and the V segment lost 5 bases, leaving 19 bases of the junction unmatched. Per the germline V gene, CDR1 is MRHNA and CDR2 is SNTAGT. This chain's CDR3 is CASSPSLLYRDSSSYEQYF. CDR3 bases: TGTGCCAGCAGTCCGAGCCTCCTGTATCGGGACAGCAGCTCCTACGAGCAGTACTTC.

The V and J genes are TRBV27 and TRBJ2-1, with 8 positions matching TRBD1. The CDR3 is made up of 16 amino acids. Trimming removed 4 bases from V and 7 bases from J; junction bases left unmatched: 12. The germline V gene encodes CDR1 MNHEY and CDR2 SMNVEV (reference sequence). The CDR3 loop is CASSWGGTGPLNEQFF. DNA for the CDR3: TGTGCCAGCAGTTGGGGCGGGACAGGACCCTTGAATGAGCAGTTCTTC.

This clone was seen a single time. Other nucleotide sequences from this sample produce the same CDR3. CDR3 nucleotides: TGCGCCAGCCGGGGAGGGCAAGGCGGGGAGCTGTTTTTT. Amino acids: CASRGGQGGELFF. The chain links TRBV10-1 to TRBJ2-2; TRBD2 agrees at 7 bases. The CDR3 totals 13 residues. Unmatched junction bases numbered 7, after V lost 8 bases and J lost 7 bases. Germline CDR1 reads WNHNN; CDR2 reads SYGVQD (reference sequence).